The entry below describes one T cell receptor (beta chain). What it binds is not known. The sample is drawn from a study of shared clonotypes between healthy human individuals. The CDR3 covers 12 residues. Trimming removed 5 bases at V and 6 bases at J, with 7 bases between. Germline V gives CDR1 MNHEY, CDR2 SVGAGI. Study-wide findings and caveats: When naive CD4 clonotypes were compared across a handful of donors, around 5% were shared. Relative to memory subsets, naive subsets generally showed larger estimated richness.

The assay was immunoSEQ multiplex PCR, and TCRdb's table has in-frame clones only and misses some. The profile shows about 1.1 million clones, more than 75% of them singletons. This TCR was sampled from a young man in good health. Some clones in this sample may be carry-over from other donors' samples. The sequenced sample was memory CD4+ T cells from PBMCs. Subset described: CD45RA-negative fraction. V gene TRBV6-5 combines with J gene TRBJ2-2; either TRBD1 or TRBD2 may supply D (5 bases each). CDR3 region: CASSQGPGELFF. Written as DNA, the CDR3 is TGTGCCAGCAGTCAGGGACCCGGGGAGCTGTTTTTT.